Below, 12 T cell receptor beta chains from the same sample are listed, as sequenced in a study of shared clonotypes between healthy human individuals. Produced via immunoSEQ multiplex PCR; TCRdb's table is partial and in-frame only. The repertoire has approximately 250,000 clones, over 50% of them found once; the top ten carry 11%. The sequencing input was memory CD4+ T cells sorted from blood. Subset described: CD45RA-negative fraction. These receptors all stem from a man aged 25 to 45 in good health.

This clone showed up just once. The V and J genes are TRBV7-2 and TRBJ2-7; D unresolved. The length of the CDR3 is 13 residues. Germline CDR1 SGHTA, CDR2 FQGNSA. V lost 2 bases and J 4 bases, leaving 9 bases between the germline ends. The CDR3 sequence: CASSLRPEYEQYF. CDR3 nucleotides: TGTGCCAGCAGCTTAAGGCCCGAATACGAGCAGTACTTC.

The chain's CDR3 is CASSFGTSGNQETQYF. The CDR3 nucleotides read TGCGCCAGCAGCTTCGGGACTAGCGGAAACCAAGAGACCCAGTACTTC. The gene calls are TRBV5-1 and TRBJ2-5, with 11 bases identical to TRBD2. After removal of 2 bases from V and 0 bases from J, the junction contained 3 bases not matched to a gene. Germline CDR1 reads SGHRS; CDR2 reads YFSETQ. CDR3 size: 16 residues.

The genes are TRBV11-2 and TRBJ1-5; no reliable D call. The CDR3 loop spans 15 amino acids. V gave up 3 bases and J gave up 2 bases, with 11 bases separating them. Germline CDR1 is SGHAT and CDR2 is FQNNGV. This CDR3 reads CASSLGSSGNQPQHF. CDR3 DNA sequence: TGTGCCAGCAGCTTGGGGTCATCGGGCAATCAGCCCCAGCATTTT.

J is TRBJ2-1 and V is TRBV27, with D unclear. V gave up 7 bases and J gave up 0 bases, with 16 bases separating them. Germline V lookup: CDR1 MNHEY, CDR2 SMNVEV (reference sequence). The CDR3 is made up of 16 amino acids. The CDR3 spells CASMVRAASSYNEQFF. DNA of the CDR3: TGTGCCAGCATGGTTCGGGCGGCTAGCTCCTACAATGAGCAGTTCTTC.

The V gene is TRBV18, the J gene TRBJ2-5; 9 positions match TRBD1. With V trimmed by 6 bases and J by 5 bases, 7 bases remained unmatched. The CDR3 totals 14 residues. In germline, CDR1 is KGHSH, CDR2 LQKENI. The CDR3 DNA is TGTGCCAGCTCCAGGGACAGGGATGGTGAGACCCAGTACTTC. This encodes CASSRDRDGETQYF. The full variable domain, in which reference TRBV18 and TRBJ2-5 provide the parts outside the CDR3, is NAGVMQNPRHLVRRRGQEARLRCSPMKGHSHVYWYRQLPEEGLKFMVYLQKENIIDESGMPKERFSAEFPKEGPSILRIQQVVRGDSAAYFCASSRDRDGETQYFGPGTRLLVL.

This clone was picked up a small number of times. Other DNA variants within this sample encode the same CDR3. The CDR3 here is CASSLGAGNTGELFF. The CDR3 nucleotides read TGTGCCAGCAGCTTAGGGGCGGGGAACACCGGGGAGCTGTTTTTT. The V and J genes are TRBV7-9 and TRBJ2-2; TRBD2 might be the D (5 bases). The V end was cut by 1 base, the J end by 1 base, with 7 bases between. The CDR3 length is 15 residues. Germline V gene lookup returns CDR1 SEHNR and CDR2 FQNEAQ (reference sequence). The full variable domain, completed using reference TRBV7-9 and TRBJ2-2, is DTGVSQNPRHKITKRGQNVTFRCDPISEHNRLYWYRQTLGQGPEFLTYFQNEAQLEKSRLLSDRFSAERPKGSFSTLEIQRTEQGDSAMYLCASSLGAGNTGELFFGEGSRLTVL.

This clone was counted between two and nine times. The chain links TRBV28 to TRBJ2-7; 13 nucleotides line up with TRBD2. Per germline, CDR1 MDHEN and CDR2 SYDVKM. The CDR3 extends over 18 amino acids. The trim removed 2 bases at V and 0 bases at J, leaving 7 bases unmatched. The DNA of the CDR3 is TGTGCCAGCAGTTTAGGACTAGCGGGAGAGGCTTTCTCCTACGAGCAGTACTTC. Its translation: CASSLGLAGEAFSYEQYF.

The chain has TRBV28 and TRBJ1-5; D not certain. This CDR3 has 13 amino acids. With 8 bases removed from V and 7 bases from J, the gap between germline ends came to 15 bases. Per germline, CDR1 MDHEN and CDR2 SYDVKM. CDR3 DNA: TGTGCCAGCTTAAAACCGAGGGTCCAGCCCCAGCATTTT. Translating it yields CASLKPRVQPQHF.

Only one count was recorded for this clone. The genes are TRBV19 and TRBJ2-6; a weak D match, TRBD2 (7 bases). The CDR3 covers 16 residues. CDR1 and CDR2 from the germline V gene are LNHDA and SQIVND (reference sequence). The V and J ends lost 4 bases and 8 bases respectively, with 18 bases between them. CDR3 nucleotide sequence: TGTGCCAGTAGTAAGGGGGGGCATTATACGACCAACGTCCTGACTTTC. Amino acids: CASSKGGHYTTNVLTF.

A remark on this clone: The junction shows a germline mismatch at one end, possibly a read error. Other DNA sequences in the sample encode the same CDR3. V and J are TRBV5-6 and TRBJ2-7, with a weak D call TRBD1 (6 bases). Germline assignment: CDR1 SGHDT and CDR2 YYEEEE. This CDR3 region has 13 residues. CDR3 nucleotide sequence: TGTGCTAGCAGCACAGGACAGTGGGACGAGCAGTACTTC. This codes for CASSTGQWDEQYF.

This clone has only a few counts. CDR3 in amino acids: CASSELWTEAFF. The CDR3 nucleotides are TGTGCCAGCAGTGAATTGTGGACTGAAGCTTTCTTT. The chain is built from TRBV6-1 and TRBJ1-1; D call uncertain. The CDR3 has 12 amino acids. V gave up 2 bases and J gave up 5 bases, with 6 bases separating them. Germline V gene data show CDR1 as MNHNS and CDR2 as SASEGT.

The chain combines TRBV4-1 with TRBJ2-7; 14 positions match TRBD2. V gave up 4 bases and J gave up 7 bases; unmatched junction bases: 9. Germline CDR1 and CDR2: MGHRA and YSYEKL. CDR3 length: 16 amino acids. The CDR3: CASSLELGLAGVEQYF. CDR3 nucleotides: TGCGCCAGCAGCCTTGAATTGGGACTAGCGGGAGTTGAGCAGTACTTC.